The 24 T cell receptor beta chains below were found in one sample sequenced in a study of T cell repertoires in cytomegalovirus infection. A single record per CDR3 protein comes from TCRdb applying MiXCR to the reads. The sample records about 360,000 distinct CDR3 sequences, about a third being singletons. Which antigens these TCRs recognize remains unknown. This specimen was cultured PBMCs, taken from culture after CMV antigen stimulation. These TCRs come from a human donor in good health (CMV status not recorded). Some clones in this sample may be carry-over from other donors' samples.

The chain uses TRBV4-1 and TRBJ1-1, with unresolved D. Deletions cut 1 base from V and 3 bases from J, with 12 bases between. This CDR3 has 15 residues. Germline V CDR1 and CDR2: MGHRA, YSYEKL. Here the CDR3 DNA reads TGCGCCAGCAGCCAAGCGAAGGGTTTGGACACTGAAGCTTTCTTT. This codes for CASSQAKGLDTEAFF.

The chain employs TRBV11-3 and TRBJ2-3; 12 positions match TRBD2. Looked up from germline, CDR1 is SGHNT and CDR2 is YENEEA. With V trimmed by 5 bases and J by 2 bases, 5 bases remained unmatched. The CDR3 contains 16 residues. CDR3 in DNA: TGTGCCAGCAGCCAAGGACTAGCGGGAATCACAGATACGCAGTATTTT. Translating gives CASSQGLAGITDTQYF.

This chain connects TRBV6-1 to TRBJ2-1, with D uncertain. V lost 5 bases to trimming and J lost 9 bases, with 26 bases between them. There are 17 residues in the CDR3. Germline V lookup: CDR1 MNHNS, CDR2 SASEGT. CDR3 sequence reads: CASSWSIHLRGSGEQFF. DNA of the CDR3: TGTGCCAGCAGTTGGAGTATCCATTTGCGTGGGTCGGGTGAGCAGTTCTTC.

The chain joins TRBV30 to TRBJ1-1; D remains ambiguous. Germline-derived CDR1 and CDR2 are GTSNPN and SVGIG (reference sequence). There are 13 residues in the CDR3. The V gene lost 0 bases and the J gene lost 4 bases, with 9 bases spanning the gap. The CDR3 nucleotides read TGTGCCTGGAGTGTAGCGGGGAGCACTGAAGCTTTCTTT. Its protein is CAWSVAGSTEAFF.

Ten or more counts support this clonotype. The gene calls are TRBV12-3 or TRBV12-4 and TRBJ1-1; D unclear. V lost 3 bases and J 5 bases, leaving 7 bases between the germline ends. The CDR3 totals 12 residues. Here the CDR3 DNA reads TGTGCCAGCAGTTTTGGGGAGACTGAAGCTTTCTTT. This gives the protein CASSFGETEAFF.

The sample holds many counts of this clonotype. The chain combines TRBV11-2 with TRBJ2-5; D is unresolved. The CDR3 sequence is 15 residues long. CDR1 and CDR2 (germline): SGHAT, FQNNGV. V lost 1 base to trimming and J lost 0 bases, with 9 bases between them. The CDR3 sequence is CASSLVAGNQETQYF. CDR3 DNA sequence: TGTGCCAGCAGCTTAGTTGCTGGGAACCAAGAGACCCAGTACTTC. The variable domain in full, completed from reference TRBV11-2 and TRBJ2-5, reads EAGVAQSPRYKIIEKRQSVAFWCNPISGHATLYWYQQILGQGPKLLIQFQNNGVVDDSQLPKDRFSAERLKGVDSTLKIQPAKLEDSAVYLCASSLVAGNQETQYFGPGTRLLVL.

This clonotype has a count of ten or more. This rearrangement joins TRBV19 to TRBJ2-7, with 7 bases lining up with TRBD2. Germline CDR1 LNHDA, CDR2 SQIVND (reference sequence). CDR3 size: 14 residues. Trimming cost V 3 bases and J 3 bases; bases outside gene matches: 5. DNA for the CDR3: TGTGCCAGTAGTATTGGTCTAGCGGACTACGAGCAGTACTTC. Its protein product is CASSIGLADYEQYF. Filled out from reference TRBV19 and TRBJ2-7, the complete variable domain reads DGGITQSPKYLFRKEGQNVTLSCEQNLNHDAMYWYRQDPGQGLRLIYYSQIVNDFQKGDIAEGYSVSREKKESFPLTVTSAQKNPTAFYLCASSIGLADYEQYFGPGTRLTVT.

The chain links TRBV7-3 to TRBJ2-1; D not certain. Germline V gene sequence: CDR1 SGHTA, CDR2 FQGTGA. The CDR3 runs to 15 residues. Trimming took off 2 bases at V and 0 bases at J, with 8 bases between the two ends. CDR3 nucleotides: TGTGCCAGCAGCTTAGTGGGCAACTCCTACAATGAGCAGTTCTTC. This encodes CASSLVGNSYNEQFF.

The V and J genes are TRBV27 and TRBJ2-3, with D possibly matching TRBD1 (7 bases). The CDR3 covers 16 residues. The V end lost 5 bases, the J end lost 0 bases, and 15 bases lay between the germline ends. The germline V gene encodes CDR1 MNHEY and CDR2 SMNVEV (reference sequence). The CDR3 DNA reads TGTGCCAGCAGTACACACCAGGGGGGAAGCACAGATACGCAGTATTTT. As protein: CASSTHQGGSTDTQYF.

The V and J genes are TRBV12-3 or TRBV12-4 and TRBJ2-1, with 7 nucleotides matching TRBD2. With 6 bases clipped from V and 7 bases from J, the junction kept 12 bases outside the gene matches. CDR3 size: 15 residues. The CDR3 reads CASSARRELGNEQFF. In DNA form, the CDR3 reads TGTGCCAGCAGCGCAAGGCGGGAGCTGGGGAATGAGCAGTTCTTC.

This clonotype was seen a few times. The V gene is TRBV7-2, the J gene TRBJ2-7; a weak D match, TRBD2 (6 bases). The CDR3 has 15 amino acids. Trimming cost V 0 bases and J 4 bases, with 13 bases left between them. Germline values: CDR1 SGHTA, CDR2 FQGNSA. CDR3 sequence (DNA): TGTGCCAGCAGCTTAGCTTCCGGGGGAGGTTACGAGCAGTACTTC. It codes for CASSLASGGGYEQYF. The whole variable domain, filled in from reference TRBV7-2 and TRBJ2-7, reads GAGVSQSPSNKVTEKGKDVELRCDPISGHTALYWYRQSLGQGLEFLIYFQGNSAPDKSGLPSDRFSAERTGGSVSTLTIQRTQQEDSAVYLCASSLASGGGYEQYFGPGTRLTVT.

This clonotype was detected ten times or more. This chain uses TRBV29-1 with TRBJ2-7; 11 bases align to TRBD1. CDR1 is SQVTM and CDR2 is ANQGSEA in the germline V gene. Trimming at V came to 7 bases and at J to 6 bases, leaving 8 bases not matched to a gene. The CDR3 contains 13 residues. CDR3 in amino acids: CSGEDRGHREQYV. CDR3 in DNA: TGCAGCGGCGAGGACAGGGGGCACCGCGAGCAGTACGTC.

This sequence joins TRBV6-5 and TRBJ2-3; 9 positions agree with TRBD2. J gave up 4 bases and V 3 bases, and 5 bases lay outside the gene matches. CDR1 and CDR2 (germline): MNHEY, SVGAGI. This CDR3 is built from 15 residues. The CDR3 nucleotides read TGTGCCAGCAGTTATGGAGAGCGGGAGGCAGATACGCAGTATTTT. Translating gives CASSYGEREADTQYF.

This clonotype has more than one count but fewer than ten. J is TRBJ2-6 and V is TRBV12-3 or TRBV12-4; TRBD2 agrees at 13 bases. With 7 bases clipped from V and 4 bases from J, the junction kept 10 bases outside the gene matches. This CDR3 region has 18 residues. CDR3 protein: CASTPRLAGGPGANVLTF. Here the CDR3 DNA reads TGTGCCAGCACCCCCAGACTAGCGGGAGGACCGGGGGCCAACGTCCTGACTTTC.

This rearrangement joins TRBV2 to TRBJ1-4; D remains unclear. The CDR3 totals 16 residues. The V gene's germline CDR1 is SNHLY and CDR2 FYNNEI. Deletions cut 6 bases from V and 2 bases from J, with 16 bases between. CDR3 region: CASSPGVSSTNEKLFF. The CDR3 bases are TGTGCCAGCAGCCCTGGGGTTTCATCTACTAATGAAAAACTGTTTTTT. The complete variable domain, with remaining parts taken from reference TRBV2 and TRBJ1-4, reads EPEVTQTPSHQVTQMGQEVILRCVPISNHLYFYWYRQILGQKVEFLVSFYNNEISEKSEIFDDQFSVERPDGSNFTLKIRSTKLEDSAMYFCASSPGVSSTNEKLFFGSGTQLSVL.

This clonotype was picked up a small number of times. J is TRBJ2-7 and V is TRBV4-1; D is tentatively TRBD1 or TRBD2 (5 bases each). The germline V and J ends were trimmed by 4 bases and 2 bases, with 15 bases remaining between them. CDR3 length equals 15 residues. Germline V lookup: CDR1 MGHRA, CDR2 YSYEKL. The CDR3 DNA sequence: TGCGCCAGCAGCCCCCGGGACGGAGAAACCTACGAGCAGTACTTC. Its protein product is CASSPRDGETYEQYF.

CDR3 sequence: CASSNRGFQPQHF. In DNA, the CDR3 is TGTGCCAGCAGCAACCGTGGGTTTCAGCCCCAGCATTTT. V and J are TRBV7-8 and TRBJ1-5; D uncertain. V lost 5 bases and J lost 6, with 11 bases in between. This CDR3 spans 13 amino acids. The germline V gene has CDR1 SGHVS and CDR2 FQNEAQ.

This rearrangement joins TRBV19 to TRBJ2-5; D uncertain. Trimming stripped 0 bases from V and 5 bases from J, with 16 bases between. Germline CDR1 and CDR2: LNHDA and SQIVND (reference sequence). The CDR3 consists of 16 residues. This CDR3 reads CASSIDHNTERETQYF. The CDR3 bases are TGTGCCAGTAGTATAGATCATAACACCGAACGGGAGACCCAGTACTTC.

This chain uses TRBV4-1 with TRBJ2-7; D call uncertain. The germline CDR1 and CDR2 sequences are MGHRA and YSYEKL. V lost 2 bases and J 3 bases, leaving 11 bases between the germline ends. The CDR3 runs 14 residues. The CDR3 DNA is TGCGCCAGCAGCCAAACCCAGGCAGGCTACGAGCAGTACTTC. This gives the protein CASSQTQAGYEQYF.

This chain joins TRBV27 and TRBJ1-5, with D possibly TRBD1 on 5 matching bases. CDR3 length: 14 amino acids. Trimming took off 5 bases at V and 3 bases at J, with 11 bases between the two ends. The germline V gene encodes CDR1 MNHEY and CDR2 SMNVEV (reference sequence). CDR3 residues: CASSRGRSNQPQHF. As DNA, the CDR3 is TGTGCCAGCAGTAGGGGACGGTCCAATCAGCCCCAGCATTTT.

This clonotype was counted once. The chain is built from TRBV6-6 and TRBJ2-1; D remains ambiguous. The CDR3 is 19 residues long. Trimming stripped 3 bases from V and 0 bases from J, with 21 bases between. Germline assignment: CDR1 MNHNY and CDR2 SVGAGI (reference sequence). CDR3 coding DNA: TGTGCCAGCAGTTATCGTCAGAAGGACCTCCTGAGCTCCTACAATGAGCAGTTCTTC. Its translation is CASSYRQKDLLSSYNEQFF.

The chain couples TRBV6-1 to TRBJ2-6; D unresolved. This CDR3 has 15 residues. Trimming took off 2 bases at V and 5 bases at J, with 10 bases between the two ends. CDR1 and CDR2 from the germline V gene are MNHNS and SASEGT. As DNA, the CDR3 is TGTGCCAGCAGTGAACCGCGTGGAAGGGCCAACGTCCTGACTTTC. Translation gives CASSEPRGRANVLTF.

This clonotype was seen a single time. The CDR3 nucleotides read TGTGCCAGCAGTTTAAGGGGGGTCATCGAAATTGGGGAGACCCAGTACTTC. Protein: CASSLRGVIEIGETQYF. The V call is TRBV12-3 or TRBV12-4, the J call TRBJ2-5; perhaps D is TRBD1 or TRBD2 (6 bases each). Between the trimmed V and J ends, which lost 2 bases and 5 bases, there was a span of 21 bases. The CDR3 is 17 residues long.

The V gene is TRBV12-3 or TRBV12-4, the J gene TRBJ2-7; 8 nucleotides match TRBD1. The CDR3 is 15 amino acids. V was pared by 3 bases and J by 7 bases, with 11 bases of the junction left unmatched. The DNA for the CDR3 is TGTGCCAGCAGTTTTAACCCTCAGGGGGCGCGGGAGCAGTACTTC. Its translation: CASSFNPQGAREQYF.